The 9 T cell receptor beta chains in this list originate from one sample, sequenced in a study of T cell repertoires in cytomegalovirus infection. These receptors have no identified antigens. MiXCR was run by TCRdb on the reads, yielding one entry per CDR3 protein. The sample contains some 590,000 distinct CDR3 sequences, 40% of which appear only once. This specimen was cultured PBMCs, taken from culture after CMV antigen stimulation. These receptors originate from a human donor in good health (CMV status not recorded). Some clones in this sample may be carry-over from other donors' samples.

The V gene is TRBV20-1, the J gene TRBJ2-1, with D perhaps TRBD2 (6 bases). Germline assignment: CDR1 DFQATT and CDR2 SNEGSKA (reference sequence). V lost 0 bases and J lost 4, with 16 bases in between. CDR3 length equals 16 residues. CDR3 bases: TGCAGTGCTAGAGATTATTACGGGAGAGGTTACAATGAGCAGTTCTTC. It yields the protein CSARDYYGRGYNEQFF.

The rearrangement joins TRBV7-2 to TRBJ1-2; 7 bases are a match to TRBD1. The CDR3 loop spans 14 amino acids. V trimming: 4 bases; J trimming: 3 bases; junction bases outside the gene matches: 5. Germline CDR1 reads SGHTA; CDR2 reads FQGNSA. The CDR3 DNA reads TGTGCCAGCAGCTCAGACAGGGCCTACTATGGCTACACCTTC. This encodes CASSSDRAYYGYTF. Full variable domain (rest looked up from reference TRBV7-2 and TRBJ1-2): GAGVSQSPSNKVTEKGKDVELRCDPISGHTALYWYRQSLGQGLEFLIYFQGNSAPDKSGLPSDRFSAERTGGSVSTLTIQRTQQEDSAVYLCASSSDRAYYGYTFGSGTRLTVV.

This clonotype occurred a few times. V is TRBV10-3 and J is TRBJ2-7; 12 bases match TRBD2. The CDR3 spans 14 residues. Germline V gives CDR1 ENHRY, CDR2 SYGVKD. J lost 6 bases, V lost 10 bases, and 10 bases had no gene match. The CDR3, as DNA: TGTGCCAGCAAATCGACTAGCGGGAGTGTCGAGCAGTACTTC. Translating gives CASKSTSGSVEQYF.

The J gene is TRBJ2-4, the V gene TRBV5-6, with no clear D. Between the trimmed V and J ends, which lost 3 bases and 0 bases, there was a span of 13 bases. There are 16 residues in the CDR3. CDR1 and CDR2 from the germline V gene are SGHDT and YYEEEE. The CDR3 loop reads CASSSRHTLAKNIQYF. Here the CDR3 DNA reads TGTGCCAGCAGCTCTAGACATACGCTAGCCAAAAACATTCAGTACTTC.

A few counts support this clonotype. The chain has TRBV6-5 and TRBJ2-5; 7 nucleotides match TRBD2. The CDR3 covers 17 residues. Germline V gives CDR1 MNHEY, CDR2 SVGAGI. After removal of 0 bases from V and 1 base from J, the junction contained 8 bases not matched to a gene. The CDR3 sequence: CASSYSGRAVLQETQYF. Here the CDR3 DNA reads TGTGCCAGCAGTTACTCGGGGAGGGCAGTACTCCAAGAGACCCAGTACTTC.

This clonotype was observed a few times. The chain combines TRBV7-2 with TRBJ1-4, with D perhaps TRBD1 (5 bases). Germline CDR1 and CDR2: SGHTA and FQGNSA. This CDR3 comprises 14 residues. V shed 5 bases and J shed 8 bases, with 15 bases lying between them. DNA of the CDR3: TGTGCCAGCAGCCCTCAGGGTTTTCGCGAAAAACTGTTTTTT. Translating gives CASSPQGFREKLFF.

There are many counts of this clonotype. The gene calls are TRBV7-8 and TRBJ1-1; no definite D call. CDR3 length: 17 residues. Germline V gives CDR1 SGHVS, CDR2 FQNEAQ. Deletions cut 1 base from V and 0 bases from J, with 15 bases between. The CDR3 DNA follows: TGTGCCAGCAGCTTAGGCGAAGGACCATACATGAACACTGAAGCTTTCTTT. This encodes CASSLGEGPYMNTEAFF.

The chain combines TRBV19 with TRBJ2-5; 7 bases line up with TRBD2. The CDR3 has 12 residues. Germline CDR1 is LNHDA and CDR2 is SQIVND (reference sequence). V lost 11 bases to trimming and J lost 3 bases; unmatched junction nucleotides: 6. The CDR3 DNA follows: TGTGCCCTCGGGACTATCGAAGAGACCCAGTACTTC. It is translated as CALGTIEETQYF. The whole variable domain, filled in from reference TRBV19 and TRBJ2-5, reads DGGITQSPKYLFRKEGQNVTLSCEQNLNHDAMYWYRQDPGQGLRLIYYSQIVNDFQKGDIAEGYSVSREKKESFPLTVTSAQKNPTAFYLCALGTIEETQYFGPGTRLLVL.

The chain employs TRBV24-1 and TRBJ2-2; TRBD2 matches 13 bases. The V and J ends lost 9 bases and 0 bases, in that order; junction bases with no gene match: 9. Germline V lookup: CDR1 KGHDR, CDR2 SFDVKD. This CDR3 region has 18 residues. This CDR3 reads CATDKGGLAGANTGELFF. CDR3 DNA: TGTGCCACCGATAAAGGAGGACTAGCGGGAGCGAACACCGGGGAGCTGTTTTTT.